This section outlines one TCR beta chain sequence together with its context. Its antigen is as yet unknown. TCRdb processed the reads anew with MiXCR; each CDR3 protein has one entry. Of 450,000 to 550,000 distinct CDR3 sequences listed, more than 40% were seen once; the top ten hold roughly two fifths. This sample was included in a study of T cell repertoires in cytomegalovirus infection. The wider study: Signatures in public TCR beta sequences pointed to both CMV infection and matching HLA type.

Study findings and constraints: Carriers of CMV and the relevant HLA type were discriminated by public TCR beta frequency.

This sequence was found in a human donor in good health (CMV status not recorded). Some clones in this sample may be carry-over from other donors' samples. Sequences were derived from cultured PBMCs, sampled from culture after CMV antigen stimulation.

For the CDR3, the DNA is TGTGCCAGCAGTGAAGCTAGGGGAAACACCATATATTTT. This sequence encodes CASSEARGNTIYF. The J gene is TRBJ1-3, the V gene TRBV6-1, with D uncertain. V lost 0 bases and J lost 4, with 4 bases in between. Per the germline V gene, CDR1 is MNHNS and CDR2 is SASEGT. This CDR3 region has 13 residues.